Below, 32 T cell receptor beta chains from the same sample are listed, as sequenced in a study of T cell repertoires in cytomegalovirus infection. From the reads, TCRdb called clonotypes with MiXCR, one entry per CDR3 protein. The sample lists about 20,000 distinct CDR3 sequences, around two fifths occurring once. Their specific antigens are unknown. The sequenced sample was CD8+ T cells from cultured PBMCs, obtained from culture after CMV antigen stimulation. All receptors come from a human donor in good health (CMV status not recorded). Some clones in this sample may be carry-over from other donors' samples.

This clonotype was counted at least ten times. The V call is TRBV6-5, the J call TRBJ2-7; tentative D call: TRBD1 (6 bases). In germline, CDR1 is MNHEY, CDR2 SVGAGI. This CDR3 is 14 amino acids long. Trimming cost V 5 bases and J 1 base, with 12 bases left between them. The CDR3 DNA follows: TGTGCCAGCAGTCACCAGGGGAATTCCTACGAGCAGTACTTC. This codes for CASSHQGNSYEQYF.

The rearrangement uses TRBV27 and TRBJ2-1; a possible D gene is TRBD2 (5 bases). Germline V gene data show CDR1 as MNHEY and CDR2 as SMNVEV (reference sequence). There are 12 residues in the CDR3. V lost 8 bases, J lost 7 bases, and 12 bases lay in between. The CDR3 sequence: CASRRGMNEQFF. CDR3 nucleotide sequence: TGTGCCAGCCGACGAGGGATGAATGAGCAGTTCTTC.

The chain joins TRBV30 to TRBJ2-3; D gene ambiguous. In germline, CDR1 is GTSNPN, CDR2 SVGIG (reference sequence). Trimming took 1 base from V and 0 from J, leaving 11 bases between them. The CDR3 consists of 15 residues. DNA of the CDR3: TGTGCCTGGAGTGCTGTAAGAATTAGCACAGATACGCAGTATTTT. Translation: CAWSAVRISTDTQYF.

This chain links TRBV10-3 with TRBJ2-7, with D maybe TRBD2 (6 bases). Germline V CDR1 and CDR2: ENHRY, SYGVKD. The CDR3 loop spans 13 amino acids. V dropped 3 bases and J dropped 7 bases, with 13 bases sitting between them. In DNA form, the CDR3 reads TGTGCCATCAGTGAAGGTACTAGCCAGGAGCAGTACTTC. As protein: CAISEGTSQEQYF.

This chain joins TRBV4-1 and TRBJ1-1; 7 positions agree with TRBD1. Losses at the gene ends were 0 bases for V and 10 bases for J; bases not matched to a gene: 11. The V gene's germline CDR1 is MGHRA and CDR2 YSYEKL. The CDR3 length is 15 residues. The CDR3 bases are TGCGCCAGCAGCCAAGATCCCTTCTTACAGGGGAGAGCTTTCTTT. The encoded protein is CASSQDPFLQGRAFF.

The CDR3 loop is CASSISDRGLQNTGELFF. The DNA of the CDR3 is TGTGCCAGCAGCATTTCGGACAGGGGGCTACAGAACACCGGGGAGCTGTTTTTT. This chain links TRBV28 with TRBJ2-2, with 11 positions matching TRBD1. The length of the CDR3 is 18 residues. The V gene end was trimmed by 6 bases and the J gene end by 1 base; junction bases not matched to a gene: 10. CDR1 is MDHEN, CDR2 SYDVKM, per germline.

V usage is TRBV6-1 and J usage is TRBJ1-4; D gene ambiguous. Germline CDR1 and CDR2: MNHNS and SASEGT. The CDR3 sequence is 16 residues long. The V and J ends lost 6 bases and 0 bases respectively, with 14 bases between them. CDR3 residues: CASSPNPFSTNEKLFF. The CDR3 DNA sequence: TGTGCCAGCAGCCCCAATCCGTTTTCAACTAATGAAAAACTGTTTTTT.

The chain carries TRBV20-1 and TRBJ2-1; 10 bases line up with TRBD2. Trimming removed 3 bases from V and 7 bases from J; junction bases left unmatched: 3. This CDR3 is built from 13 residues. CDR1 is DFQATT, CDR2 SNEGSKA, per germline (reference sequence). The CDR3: CSARGLARNEQFF. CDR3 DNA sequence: TGCAGTGCTAGGGGACTAGCGAGGAATGAGCAGTTCTTC.

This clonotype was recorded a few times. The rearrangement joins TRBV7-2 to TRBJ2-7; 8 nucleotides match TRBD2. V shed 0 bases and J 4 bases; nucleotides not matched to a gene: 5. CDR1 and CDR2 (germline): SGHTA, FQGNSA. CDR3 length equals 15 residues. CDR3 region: CASSLARRGDYEQYF. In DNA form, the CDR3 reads TGTGCCAGCAGCTTAGCTCGGCGGGGGGATTACGAGCAGTACTTC.

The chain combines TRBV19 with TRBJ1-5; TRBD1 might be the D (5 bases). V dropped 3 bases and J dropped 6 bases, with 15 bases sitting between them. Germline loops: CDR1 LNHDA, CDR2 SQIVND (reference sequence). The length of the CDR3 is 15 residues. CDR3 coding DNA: TGTGCCAGTAGTATCCCCAGGGAAATGGGTCAGCCCCAGCATTTT. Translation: CASSIPREMGQPQHF. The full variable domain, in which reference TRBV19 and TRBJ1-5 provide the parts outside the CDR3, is DGGITQSPKYLFRKEGQNVTLSCEQNLNHDAMYWYRQDPGQGLRLIYYSQIVNDFQKGDIAEGYSVSREKKESFPLTVTSAQKNPTAFYLCASSIPREMGQPQHFGDGTRLSIL.

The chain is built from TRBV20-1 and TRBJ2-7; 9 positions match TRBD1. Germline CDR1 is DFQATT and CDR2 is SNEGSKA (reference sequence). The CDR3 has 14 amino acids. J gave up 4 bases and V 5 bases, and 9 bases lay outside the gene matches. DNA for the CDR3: TGCAGTGCTCGCCCGGAGGGGACAGGGTACGAGCAGTACTTC. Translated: CSARPEGTGYEQYF.

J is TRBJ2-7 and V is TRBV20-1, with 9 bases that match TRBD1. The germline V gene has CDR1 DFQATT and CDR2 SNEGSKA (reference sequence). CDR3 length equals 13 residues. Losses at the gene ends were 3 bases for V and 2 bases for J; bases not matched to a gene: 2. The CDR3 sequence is CSARGQGAYEQYF. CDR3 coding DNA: TGCAGTGCTAGGGGACAGGGCGCCTACGAGCAGTACTTC.

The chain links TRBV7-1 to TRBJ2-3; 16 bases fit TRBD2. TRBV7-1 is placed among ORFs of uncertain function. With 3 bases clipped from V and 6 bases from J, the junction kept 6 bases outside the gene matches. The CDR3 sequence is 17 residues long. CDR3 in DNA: TGTGCCAGCAGCTCTGGCCCGGGACTAGCGGGAGGGGATACGCAGTATTTT. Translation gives CASSSGPGLAGGDTQYF.

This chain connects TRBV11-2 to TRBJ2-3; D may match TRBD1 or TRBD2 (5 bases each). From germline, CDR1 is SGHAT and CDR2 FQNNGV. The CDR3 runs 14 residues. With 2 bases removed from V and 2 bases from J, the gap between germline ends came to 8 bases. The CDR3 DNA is TGTGCCAGCAGCTTAAGGGACGCCACAGATACGCAGTATTTT. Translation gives CASSLRDATDTQYF.

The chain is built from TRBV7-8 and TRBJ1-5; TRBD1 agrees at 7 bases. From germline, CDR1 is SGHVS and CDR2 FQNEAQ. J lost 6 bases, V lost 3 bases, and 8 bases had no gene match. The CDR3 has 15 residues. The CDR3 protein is CASSFYRGGGQPQHF. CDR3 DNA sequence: TGTGCCAGCAGCTTCTACAGGGGCGGCGGTCAGCCCCAGCATTTT.

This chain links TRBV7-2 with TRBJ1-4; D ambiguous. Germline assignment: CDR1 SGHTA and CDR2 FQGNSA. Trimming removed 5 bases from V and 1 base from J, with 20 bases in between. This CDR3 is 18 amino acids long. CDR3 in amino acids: CASSPLPLARRTNEKLFF. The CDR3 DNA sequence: TGTGCCAGCAGCCCCTTACCCCTGGCCAGGAGAACTAATGAAAAACTGTTTTTT.

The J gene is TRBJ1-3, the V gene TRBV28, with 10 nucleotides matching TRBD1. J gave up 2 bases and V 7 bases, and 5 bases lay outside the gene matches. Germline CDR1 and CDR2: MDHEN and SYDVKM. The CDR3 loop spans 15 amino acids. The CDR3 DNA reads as TGTGCCAGCATCTTTGGACAGGGGGCTGGAAACACCATATATTTT. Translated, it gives CASIFGQGAGNTIYF.

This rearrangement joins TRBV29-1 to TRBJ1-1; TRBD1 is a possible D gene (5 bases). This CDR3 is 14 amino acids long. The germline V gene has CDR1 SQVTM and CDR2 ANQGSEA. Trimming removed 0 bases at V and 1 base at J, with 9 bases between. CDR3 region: CSVEDRDGNTEAFF. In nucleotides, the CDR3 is TGCAGCGTTGAAGATCGGGACGGGAACACTGAAGCTTTCTTT.

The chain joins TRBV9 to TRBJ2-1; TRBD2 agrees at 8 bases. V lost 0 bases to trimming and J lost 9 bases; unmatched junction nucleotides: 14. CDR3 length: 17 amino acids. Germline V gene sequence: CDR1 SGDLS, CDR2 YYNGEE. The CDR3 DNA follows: TGTGCCAGCAGCGTAGTTGGGACTAGGGTACGGCTCGGTGAGCAGTTCTTC. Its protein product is CASSVVGTRVRLGEQFF.

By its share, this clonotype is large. The CDR3 DNA is TGCGCCAGCAGCCAAGATGTTCCGGAGAACTATGGCTACACCTTC. Amino acids: CASSQDVPENYGYTF. V is TRBV4-3 and J is TRBJ1-2, with D unclear. The CDR3 contains 15 residues. Germline V lookup: CDR1 LGHNA, CDR2 YSLEER. V lost 0 bases and J lost 2, with 10 bases in between.

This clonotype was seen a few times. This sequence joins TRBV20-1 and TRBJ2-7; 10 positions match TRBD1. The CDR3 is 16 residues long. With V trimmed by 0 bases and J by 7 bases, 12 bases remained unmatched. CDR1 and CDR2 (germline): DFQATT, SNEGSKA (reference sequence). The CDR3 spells CSARDRTGTGVREQYF. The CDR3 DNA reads TGCAGTGCTAGAGACAGAACCGGGACAGGGGTGCGGGAGCAGTACTTC.

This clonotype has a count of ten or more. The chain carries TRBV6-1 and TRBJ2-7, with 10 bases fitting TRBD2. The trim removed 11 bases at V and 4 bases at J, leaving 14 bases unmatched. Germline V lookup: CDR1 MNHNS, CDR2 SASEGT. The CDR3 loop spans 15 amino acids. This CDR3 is CAAAKRSGREYEQYF. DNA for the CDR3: TGTGCCGCTGCGAAACGGAGCGGGAGGGAATACGAGCAGTACTTC.

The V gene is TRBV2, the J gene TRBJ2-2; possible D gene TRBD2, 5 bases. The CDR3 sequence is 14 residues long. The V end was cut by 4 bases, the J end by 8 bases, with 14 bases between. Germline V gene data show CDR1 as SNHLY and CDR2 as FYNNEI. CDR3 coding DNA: TGTGCCAGCAGTGGCCTAGCAGCCCGGGGGGAGCTGTTTTTT. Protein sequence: CASSGLAARGELFF.

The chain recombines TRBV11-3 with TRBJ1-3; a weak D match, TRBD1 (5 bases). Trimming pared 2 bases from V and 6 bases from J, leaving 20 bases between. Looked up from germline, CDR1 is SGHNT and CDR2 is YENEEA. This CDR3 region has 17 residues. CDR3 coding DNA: TGTGCCAGCAGCTTAAGTCCGGGACCCATGTCCGTAAACACCATATATTTT. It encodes CASSLSPGPMSVNTIYF.

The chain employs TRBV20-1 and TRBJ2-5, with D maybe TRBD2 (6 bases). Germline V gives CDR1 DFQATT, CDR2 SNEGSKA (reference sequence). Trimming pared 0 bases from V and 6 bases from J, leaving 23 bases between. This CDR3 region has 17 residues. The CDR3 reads CSARDRVSGLGDKTQYF. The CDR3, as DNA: TGCAGTGCTAGAGATCGCGTTAGCGGACTCGGGGATAAGACCCAGTACTTC.

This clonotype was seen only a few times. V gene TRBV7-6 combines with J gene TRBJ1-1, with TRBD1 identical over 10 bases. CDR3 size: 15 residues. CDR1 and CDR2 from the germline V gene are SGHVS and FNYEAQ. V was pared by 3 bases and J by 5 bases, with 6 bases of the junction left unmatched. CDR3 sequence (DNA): TGTGCCAGCAGCTTGGGGACAGGGGAGGGGACTGAAGCTTTCTTT. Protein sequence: CASSLGTGEGTEAFF. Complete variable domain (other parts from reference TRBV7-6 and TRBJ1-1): GAGVSQSPRYKVTKRGQDVALRCDPISGHVSLYWYRQALGQGPEFLTYFNYEAQQDKSGLPNDRFSAERPEGSISTLTIQRTEQRDSAMYRCASSLGTGEGTEAFFGQGTRLTVV.

The CDR3 protein is CSVGGSYNSPLHF. The DNA of the CDR3 is TGCAGCGTTGGAGGTTCCTATAATTCACCCCTCCACTTT. The chain uses TRBV29-1 and TRBJ1-6; unclear D gene. V dropped 4 bases and J dropped 1 base, with 5 bases sitting between them. Germline V CDR1 and CDR2: SQVTM, ANQGSEA. CDR3 length: 13 amino acids.

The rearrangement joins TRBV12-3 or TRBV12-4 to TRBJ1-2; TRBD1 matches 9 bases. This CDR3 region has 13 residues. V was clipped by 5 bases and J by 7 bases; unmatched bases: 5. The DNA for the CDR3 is TGTGCCAGCAGTATGGGACAGGGCCCTGGCTACACCTTC. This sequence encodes CASSMGQGPGYTF.

CDR3 residues: CASTTRETGINTEAFF. The CDR3 bases are TGTGCCAGTACCACTCGCGAGACGGGAATAAACACTGAAGCTTTCTTT. J is TRBJ1-1 and V is TRBV19; D gene unclear. Germline CDR1 is LNHDA and CDR2 is SQIVND (reference sequence). The CDR3 has 16 amino acids. Trimming removed 7 bases from V and 2 bases from J, with 20 bases in between.

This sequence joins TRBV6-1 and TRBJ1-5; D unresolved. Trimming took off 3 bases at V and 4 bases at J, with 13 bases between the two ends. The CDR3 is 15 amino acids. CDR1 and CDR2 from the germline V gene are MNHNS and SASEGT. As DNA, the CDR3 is TGTGCCAGCAGTGAGTCGGGGATGGGGAATCAGCCCCAGCATTTT. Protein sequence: CASSESGMGNQPQHF.

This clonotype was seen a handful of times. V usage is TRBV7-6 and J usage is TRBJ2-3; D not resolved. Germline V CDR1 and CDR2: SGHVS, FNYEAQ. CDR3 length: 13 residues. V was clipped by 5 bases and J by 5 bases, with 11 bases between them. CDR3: CASSNGVRDTQYF. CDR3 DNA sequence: TGTGCCAGCAGCAATGGGGTAAGAGATACGCAGTATTTT.

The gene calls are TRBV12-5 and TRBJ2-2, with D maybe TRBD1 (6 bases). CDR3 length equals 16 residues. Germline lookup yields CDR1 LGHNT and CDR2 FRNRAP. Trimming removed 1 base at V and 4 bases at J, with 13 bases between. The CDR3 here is CASGLDPTGSTGELFF. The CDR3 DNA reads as TGTGCTAGTGGTTTGGACCCGACAGGTAGCACCGGGGAGCTGTTTTTT.